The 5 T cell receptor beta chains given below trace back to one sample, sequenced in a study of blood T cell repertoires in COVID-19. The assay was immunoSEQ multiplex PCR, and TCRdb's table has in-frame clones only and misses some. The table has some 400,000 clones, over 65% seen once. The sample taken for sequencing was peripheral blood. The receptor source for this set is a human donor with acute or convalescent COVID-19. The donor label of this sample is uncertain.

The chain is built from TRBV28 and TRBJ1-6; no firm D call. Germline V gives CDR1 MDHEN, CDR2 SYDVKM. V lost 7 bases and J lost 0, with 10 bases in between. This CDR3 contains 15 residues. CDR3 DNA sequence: TGTGCCAGCAAGGCACAGAGCTCCTATAATTCACCCCTCCACTTT. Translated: CASKAQSSYNSPLHF. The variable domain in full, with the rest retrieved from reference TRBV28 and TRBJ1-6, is DVKVTQSSRYLVKRTGEKVFLECVQDMDHENMFWYRQDPGLGLRLIYFSYDVKMKEKGDIPEGYSVSREKKERFSLILESASTNQTSMYLCASKAQSSYNSPLHFGNGTRLTVT.

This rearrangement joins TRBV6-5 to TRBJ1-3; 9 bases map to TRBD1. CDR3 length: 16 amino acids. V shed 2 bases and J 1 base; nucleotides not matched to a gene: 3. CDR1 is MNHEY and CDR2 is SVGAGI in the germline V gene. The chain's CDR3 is CASSYGTGISGNTIYF. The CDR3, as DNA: TGTGCCAGCAGTTACGGGACAGGGATTTCTGGAAACACCATATATTTT.

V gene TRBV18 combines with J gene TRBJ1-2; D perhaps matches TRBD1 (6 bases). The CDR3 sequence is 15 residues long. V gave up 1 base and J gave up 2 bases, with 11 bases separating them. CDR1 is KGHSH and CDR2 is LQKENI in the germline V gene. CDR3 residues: CASSPQGEGNYGYTF. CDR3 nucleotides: TGTGCCAGCTCACCACAGGGGGAGGGGAACTATGGCTACACCTTC.

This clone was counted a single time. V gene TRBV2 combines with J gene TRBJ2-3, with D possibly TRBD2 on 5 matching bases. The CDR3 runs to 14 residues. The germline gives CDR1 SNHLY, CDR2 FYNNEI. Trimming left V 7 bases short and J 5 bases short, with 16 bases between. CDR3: CASIPEGRGDTQYF. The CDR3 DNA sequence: TGTGCCAGCATCCCCGAGGGTCGTGGAGATACGCAGTATTTT.

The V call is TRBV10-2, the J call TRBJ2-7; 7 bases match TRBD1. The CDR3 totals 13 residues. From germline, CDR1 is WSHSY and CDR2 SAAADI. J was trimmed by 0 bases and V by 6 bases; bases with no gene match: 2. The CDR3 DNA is TGCGCCAGCAGACGACAGGGCTCCTACGAGCAGTACTTC. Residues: CASRRQGSYEQYF.